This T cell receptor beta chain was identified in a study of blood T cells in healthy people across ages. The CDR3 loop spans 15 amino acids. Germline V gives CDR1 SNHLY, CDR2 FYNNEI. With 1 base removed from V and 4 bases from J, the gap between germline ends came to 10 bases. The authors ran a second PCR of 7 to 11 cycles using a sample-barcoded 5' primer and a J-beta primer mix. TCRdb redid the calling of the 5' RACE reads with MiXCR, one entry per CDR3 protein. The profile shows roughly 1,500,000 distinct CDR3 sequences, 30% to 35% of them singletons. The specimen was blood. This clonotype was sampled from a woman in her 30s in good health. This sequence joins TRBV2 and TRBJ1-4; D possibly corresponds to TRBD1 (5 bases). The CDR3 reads CASSEVGQGNEKLFF. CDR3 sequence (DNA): TGTGCCAGCAGTGAAGTCGGTCAGGGTAATGAAAAACTGTTTTTT.